Listed below are T cell receptor beta chains from one sample, sequenced in a study of cytomegalovirus exposure and HLA in healthy donors. Profiled with immunoSEQ multiplex PCR; TCRdb holds only in-frame clones, not every one. The table shows around 150,000 clones, with 68% occurring only once. The sample taken for sequencing was PBMCs. These TCRs come from a man aged 50 or older in good health and CMV-seronegative. The CDR3 runs from the conserved cysteine through the conserved F or W. A D gene is named only where the DNA matches it firmly. Some rows mark clone size as missing; the rest say once, few, many or name a class of expanded clone.

CDR3aa | CDR3nt | j_gene | v_gene | d_gene | abundance
CASSEGRNNSPLHF | TGTGCCAGCAGTGAAGGGCGGAATAATTCCCCCCTCCACTTT | TRBJ1-6 | TRBV2 | - | -
CASSPPGGLNQPQHF | TGTGCCAGCTCACCACCGGGAGGGCTCAATCAGCCCCAGCATTTT | TRBJ1-5 | TRBV18 | - | -
CASSQPLTSVGTGELFF | TGTGCCAGTTCTCAACCCTTGACTAGCGTGGGCACCGGGGAGCTGTTTTTT | TRBJ2-2 | TRBV2 | TRBD2 | -
CASGLAGSTDTQYF | TGTGCCAGCGGACTAGCGGGGAGCACAGATACGCAGTATTTT | TRBJ2-3 | TRBV6-1 | TRBD2 | -
CASSFVSGGATGELFF | TGTGCCAGCAGCTTCGTTTCCGGGGGGGCCACCGGGGAGCTGTTTTTT | TRBJ2-2 | TRBV7-9 | TRBD2 | -
CASSNIGGQGGELFF | TGTGCCAGCAGTAACATCGGGGGGCAGGGCGGGGAGCTGTTTTTT | TRBJ2-2 | TRBV6-6 | - | -
CSVEGQESLGYTF | TGCAGCGTTGAGGGACAGGAATCGCTGGGCTACACCTTC | TRBJ1-2 | TRBV29-1 | TRBD1 | -
CASSWTGWVTEAFF | TGTGCCAGCAGCTGGACAGGGTGGGTCACTGAAGCTTTCTTT | TRBJ1-1 | TRBV5-7 | TRBD1 | -
CASSLVAGGPTGELFF | TGTGCCAGCAGCTTAGTAGCGGGGGGGCCCACCGGGGAGCTGTTTTTT | TRBJ2-2 | TRBV11-1 | TRBD2 | -
CASRQTSGGANEQFF | TGTGCCAGCAGACAAACTAGCGGGGGGGCGAATGAGCAGTTCTTC | TRBJ2-1 | TRBV6-1 | TRBD2 | -
CASSLGLYGYTF | TGTGCCAGCTCCTTGGGGCTCTATGGCTACACCTTC | TRBJ1-2 | TRBV28 | - | -
CASSLQGFGTDTQYF | TGTGCCAGCAGCTTACAGGGTTTTGGGACAGATACGCAGTATTTT | TRBJ2-3 | TRBV5-4 | - | -
CSVSYGYEQYF | TGCAGCGTAAGCTATGGTTACGAGCAGTACTTC | TRBJ2-7 | TRBV29-1 | - | few
CASSLSNSGANVLTF | TGTGCCAGCAGCCTCAGTAACTCTGGGGCCAACGTCCTGACTTTC | TRBJ2-6 | TRBV9 | - | -
CASGLIQGRYNEQFF | TGTGCTAGTGGTTTGATACAGGGTAGGTACAATGAGCAGTTCTTC | TRBJ2-1 | TRBV12-5 | - | few
CASVRDSSYNEQFF | TGTGCCAGCGTCCGGGACTCATCCTACAATGAGCAGTTCTTC | TRBJ2-1 | TRBV6-1 | - | once
CASSDRFTDTQYF | TGTGCCAGCTCAGACAGGTTCACAGATACGCAGTATTTT | TRBJ2-3 | TRBV18 | - | -
CASSKGPQGYNEQFF | TGCGCCAGCAGCAAAGGCCCCCAGGGCTACAATGAGCAGTTCTTC | TRBJ2-1 | TRBV4-1 | - | few
CASSIVAGAAETQYF | TGTGCCAGTAGTATAGTGGCCGGAGCTGCAGAGACCCAGTACTTC | TRBJ2-5 | TRBV19 | - | -
CASSRGTDQYF | TGTGCCAGCAGCCGTGGGACAGATCAGTACTTC | TRBJ2-7 | TRBV7-8 | TRBD1 | -
CASSSLGGTLSLSRNTIYF | TGTGCCAGCAGCTCTCTTGGAGGGACCCTCTCATTATCAAGAAACACCATATATTTT | TRBJ1-3 | TRBV5-6 | - | -
CASSLGQVQETQYF | TGCGCCAGCAGCTTGGGACAGGTCCAAGAGACCCAGTACTTC | TRBJ2-5 | TRBV5-1 | - | -
CASSVQGRNYGYTF | TGCGCCAGCAGCGTACAGGGGAGGAACTATGGCTACACCTTC | TRBJ1-2 | TRBV10-2 | TRBD1 | -
CASSANRGTDTQYF | TGTGCCAGCAGTGCTAACAGGGGAACAGATACGCAGTATTTT | TRBJ2-3 | TRBV4-2 | TRBD1 | -
CASSSHYWGPAGSTRGTEAFF | TGTGCCAGCAGCTCGCATTATTGGGGACCGGCAGGATCCACCCGGGGGACTGAAGCTTTCTTT | TRBJ1-1 | TRBV7-3 | - | -
CASSFGRTGPQHF | TGTGCCAGCAGTTTTGGCCGTACGGGGCCCCAGCATTTT | TRBJ1-5 | TRBV28 | - | -
CATHPRENTEAFF | TGTGCCACACACCCCAGGGAGAACACTGAAGCTTTCTTT | TRBJ1-1 | TRBV2 | - | -
CASTFTVRETQYF | TGTGCCAGCACCTTCACGGTGAGAGAGACCCAGTACTTC | TRBJ2-5 | TRBV2 | - | -
CASSQEWTSGLETQYF | TGCGCCAGCAGCCAAGAATGGACTAGCGGATTAGAGACCCAGTACTTC | TRBJ2-5 | TRBV4-1 | TRBD2 | -
CASGQGAGYEQYF | TGTGCCTCCGGGCAGGGGGCCGGTTACGAGCAGTACTTC | TRBJ2-7 | TRBV9 | TRBD1 | few
CASSLRSGNQPQHF | TGTGCCAGCAGCTTACGGTCAGGGAATCAGCCCCAGCATTTT | TRBJ1-5 | TRBV13 | - | few
CASSQGTGSYNEQFF | TGCGCCAGCAGCCAAGGGACAGGGTCCTACAATGAGCAGTTCTTC | TRBJ2-1 | TRBV4-1 | TRBD1 | -
CASSLKGGGTQYF | TGTGCCAGCAGCTTAAAGGGAGGGGGTACGCAGTATTTT | TRBJ2-3 | TRBV7-9 | - | -
CASSSGNNEQYF | TGTGCCAGTAGTTCCGGGAACAACGAGCAGTACTTC | TRBJ2-7 | TRBV19 | - | -
CASSPVYGQGDNEQFF | TGTGCCAGCAGCCCCGTATACGGACAGGGAGACAATGAGCAGTTCTTC | TRBJ2-1 | TRBV5-6 | TRBD1 | -
CASSVSRTANEKLFF | TGTGCCAGCAGTGTGTCAAGGACAGCTAATGAAAAACTGTTTTTT | TRBJ1-4 | TRBV6-1 | - | -
CASSLEGGTIVDGYTF | TGTGCCAGCAGCTTAGAGGGGGGGACAATAGTCGATGGCTACACCTTC | TRBJ1-2 | TRBV11-2 | - | few
CASSLKATGLGGYTF | TGTGCCAGCAGCTTAAAGGCGACTGGATTAGGCGGCTACACCTTC | TRBJ1-2 | TRBV7-9 | - | -
CASSPAGQPQETQYF | TGTGCCAGCAGTCCCGCGGGGCAGCCCCAAGAGACCCAGTACTTC | TRBJ2-5 | TRBV28 | - | -